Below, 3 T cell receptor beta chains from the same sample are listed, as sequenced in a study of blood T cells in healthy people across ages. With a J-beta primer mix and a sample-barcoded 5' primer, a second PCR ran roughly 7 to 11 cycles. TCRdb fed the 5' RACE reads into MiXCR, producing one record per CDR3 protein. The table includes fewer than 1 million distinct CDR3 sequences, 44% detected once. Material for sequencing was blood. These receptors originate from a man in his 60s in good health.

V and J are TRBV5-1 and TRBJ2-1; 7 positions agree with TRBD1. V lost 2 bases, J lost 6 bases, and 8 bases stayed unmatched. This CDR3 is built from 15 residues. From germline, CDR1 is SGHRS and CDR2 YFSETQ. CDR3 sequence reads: CASSFTPRQGNEQFF. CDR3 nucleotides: TGCGCCAGCAGCTTCACACCCAGACAGGGCAATGAGCAGTTCTTC.

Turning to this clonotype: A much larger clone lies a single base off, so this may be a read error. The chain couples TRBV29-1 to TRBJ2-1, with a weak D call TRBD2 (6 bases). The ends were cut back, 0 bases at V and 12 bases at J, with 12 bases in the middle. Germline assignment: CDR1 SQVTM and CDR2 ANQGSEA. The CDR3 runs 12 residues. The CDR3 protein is CSVEDHPGLQFF. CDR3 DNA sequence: TGCAGCGTTGAAGACCACCCGGGACTGCAGTTCTTC.

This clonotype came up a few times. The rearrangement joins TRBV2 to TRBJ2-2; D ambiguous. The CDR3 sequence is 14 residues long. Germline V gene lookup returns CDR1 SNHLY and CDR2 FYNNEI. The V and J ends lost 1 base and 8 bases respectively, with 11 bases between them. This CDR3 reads CASSEVRDRGELFF. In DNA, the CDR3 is TGTGCCAGCAGTGAAGTAAGGGATCGAGGGGAGCTGTTTTTT. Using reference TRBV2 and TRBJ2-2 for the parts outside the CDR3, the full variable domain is EPEVTQTPSHQVTQMGQEVILRCVPISNHLYFYWYRQILGQKVEFLVSFYNNEISEKSEIFDDQFSVERPDGSNFTLKIRSTKLEDSAMYFCASSEVRDRGELFFGEGSRLTVL.